The 18 T cell receptor beta chains below were found in one sample sequenced in a study of T cells in Graves' hyperthyroidism and ophthalmopathy. TCR beta CDR3 regions were amplified from RNA transcripts. In the first-round RT-PCR of the TCR CDR3, the HTBI primer set was used. One entry per CDR3 protein results from TCRdb running MiXCR on the multiplex PCR reads. The sample lists a few hundred thousand distinct CDR3 sequences; more than 12% were seen once. The source material was blood. Receptors originate from a woman aged 25-40 years with Graves' hyperthyroidism.

The CDR3, as DNA: TGCAGTGCTAGAGATCTGCGGGAGCTTGTGAATGAGCAGTTCTTC. Protein sequence: CSARDLRELVNEQFF. The V and J genes are TRBV20-1 and TRBJ2-1; 7 nucleotides line up with TRBD2. After removal of 0 bases from V and 7 bases from J, the junction contained 9 bases not matched to a gene. In germline, CDR1 is DFQATT, CDR2 SNEGSKA (reference sequence). The length of the CDR3 is 15 residues.

This clonotype was recorded many times. This chain uses TRBV7-9 with TRBJ2-1; 8 positions agree with TRBD2. The germline V gene encodes CDR1 SEHNR and CDR2 FQNEAQ (reference sequence). This CDR3 region has 15 residues. With 0 bases clipped from V and 9 bases from J, the junction kept 7 bases outside the gene matches. In DNA, the CDR3 is TGTGCCAGCAGCTTAGCCTTAGCGGGATGGAGTGAGCAGTTCTTC. Residues: CASSLALAGWSEQFF.

This chain joins TRBV7-6 and TRBJ2-1; D is perhaps TRBD1 (5 bases). V was clipped by 5 bases and J by 9 bases, with 14 bases between them. Germline CDR1 reads SGHVS; CDR2 reads FNYEAQ. The CDR3 runs to 13 residues. CDR3 region: CASSVQGAGEQFF. Here the CDR3 DNA reads TGTGCCAGCAGCGTTCAGGGTGCTGGTGAGCAGTTCTTC.

CDR3 residues: CASSPREPNTGELFF. The CDR3 nucleotides are TGTGCCAGCAGTCCGAGGGAACCGAACACCGGGGAGCTGTTTTTT. The chain is built from TRBV13 and TRBJ2-2; weak D call: TRBD2 (5 bases). Looked up from germline, CDR1 is PRHDT and CDR2 is FYEKMQ (reference sequence). CDR3 length: 15 amino acids. The ends were cut back, 6 bases at V and 0 bases at J, with 11 bases in the middle.

This clonotype was observed at least ten times. This chain joins TRBV6-1 and TRBJ2-1; TRBD2 is a possible D gene (6 bases). The CDR3 extends over 15 amino acids. Trimming pared 5 bases from V and 4 bases from J, leaving 15 bases between. Germline CDR1 reads MNHNS; CDR2 reads SASEGT. The CDR3 region is CASSTGGLTYNEQFF. Here the CDR3 DNA reads TGTGCCAGCAGTACTGGAGGGTTGACTTACAATGAGCAGTTCTTC.

This clonotype was seen at least ten times. The chain has TRBV20-1 and TRBJ2-1, with 9 bases matching TRBD2. J was trimmed by 7 bases and V by 0 bases; bases with no gene match: 19. In germline, CDR1 is DFQATT, CDR2 SNEGSKA (reference sequence). CDR3 size: 19 residues. The CDR3 DNA reads TGCAGTGCTAGAGATAGGGCTAGCGGGATTGTTGCTAGAAGGAATGAGCAGTTCTTC. This codes for CSARDRASGIVARRNEQFF.

This chain joins TRBV4-1 and TRBJ2-3, with TRBD2 matching 9 bases. Looked up from germline, CDR1 is MGHRA and CDR2 is YSYEKL. V lost 2 bases, J lost 3 bases, and 6 bases stayed unmatched. There are 16 residues in the CDR3. The CDR3 DNA reads TGCGCCAGCAGCCAAAGGTTAGCGGGAGAAACAGATACGCAGTATTTT. This translates into CASSQRLAGETDTQYF.

A few counts support this clonotype. Its ends do not fully match the called genes, so a read error is possible. The chain combines TRBV7-9 with TRBJ2-1, with 7 positions matching TRBD1. Germline loops: CDR1 SEHNR, CDR2 FQNEAQ (reference sequence). The CDR3 extends over 17 amino acids. CDR3: CVSSPPFRDRDYNEQFF. The CDR3 nucleotides are TGTGTCAGCAGCCCTCCCTTCCGGGACAGAGACTACAATGAGCAGTTCTTC.

Remarks on this clonotype: A much larger clone differs from this one at a single base, so this may be a read error. The chain is built from TRBV20-1 and TRBJ2-1, with 7 bases that match TRBD2. The V gene's germline CDR1 is DFQATT and CDR2 SNEGSKA (reference sequence). This CDR3 is 13 amino acids long. The ends lost 2 bases at V and 12 bases at J; junction bases unmatched: 10. The CDR3 loop reads CSARTAGVLGQFF. Written as DNA, the CDR3 is TGCAGTGCTAGAACGGCGGGAGTACTTGGGCAGTTCTTC.

This clonotype came up many times. The chain links TRBV11-2 to TRBJ2-7; 8 nucleotides agree with TRBD1. There are 17 residues in the CDR3. Germline V gene data show CDR1 as SGHAT and CDR2 as FQNNGV. The ends lost 3 bases at V and 7 bases at J; junction bases unmatched: 17. The CDR3 loop is CASSFLIPDRGTKEQYF. The CDR3 coding sequence is TGTGCCAGCAGCTTCCTGATACCCGACAGGGGTACGAAGGAGCAGTACTTC.

This clonotype has at least ten counts. The gene calls are TRBV12-3 or TRBV12-4 and TRBJ2-7; no reliable D call. This CDR3 is 12 amino acids long. V was clipped by 7 bases and J by 2 bases, with 9 bases between them. CDR3 sequence: CASTFGPYEQYF. The CDR3 coding sequence is TGTGCCAGCACGTTCGGCCCCTACGAGCAGTACTTC.

This clonotype occurred many times. The genes are TRBV28 and TRBJ1-4, with TRBD1 identical over 9 bases. The junction had 10 bases not matched to a gene; V was cut back by 3 bases and J by 8 bases. The CDR3 spans 16 residues. Germline V gene data show CDR1 as MDHEN and CDR2 as SYDVKM. The CDR3 DNA follows: TGTGCCAGCAGTTTTTTGTGGACAGGGGTCGTGGAAAAACTGTTTTTT. Its translation is CASSFLWTGVVEKLFF.

This clonotype was detected only a few times. A much larger clone lies a single base off, so this may be a read error. V usage is TRBV4-2 and J usage is TRBJ2-1; 11 bases align to TRBD2. Losses at the gene ends were 0 bases for V and 5 bases for J; bases not matched to a gene: 0. This CDR3 has 15 residues. Germline V lookup: CDR1 LGHNA, CDR2 YNFKEQ. CDR3 sequence (DNA): TGTGCCAGCAGCCAAGAGGGACTAGCGGACAATGAGCAGTTCTTC. It codes for CASSQEGLADNEQFF.

Ten or more counts support this clonotype. This chain uses TRBV28 with TRBJ1-5; D possibly corresponds to TRBD1 (5 bases). CDR3 size: 12 residues. Germline loops: CDR1 MDHEN, CDR2 SYDVKM. Trimming left V 5 bases short and J 6 bases short, with 8 bases between. Written as DNA, the CDR3 is TGTGCCAGCAGTGGGGGGGGTCAGCCCCAGCATTTT. It yields the protein CASSGGGQPQHF.

This clonotype came up a few times. The chain is built from TRBV15 and TRBJ2-1, with a weak D call TRBD2 (5 bases). The CDR3 is made up of 14 amino acids. Germline CDR1 LNHNV, CDR2 YYDKDF (reference sequence). V was shortened by 1 base and J by 7 bases, with 11 bases between the two germline ends. CDR3 in DNA: TGTGCCACCAGCAGAGTGGGCGGGTGGAATGAGCAGTTCTTC. Translating it yields CATSRVGGWNEQFF.

In nucleotides, the CDR3 is TGTGCCAGCAGTCGAATGTCGGGACTAGTTGGCACAGATACGCAGTATTTT. Amino acid sequence: CASSRMSGLVGTDTQYF. The gene calls are TRBV6-1 and TRBJ2-3; 8 nucleotides agree with TRBD2. There are 17 residues in the CDR3. CDR1 is MNHNS, CDR2 SASEGT, per germline. The V gene end was trimmed by 5 bases and the J gene end by 1 base; junction bases not matched to a gene: 11.

This clonotype was observed many times. The chain couples TRBV18 to TRBJ2-7; 8 nucleotides align to TRBD2. The CDR3 runs to 14 residues. With 1 base clipped from V and 4 bases from J, the junction kept 3 bases outside the gene matches. Per the germline V gene, CDR1 is KGHSH and CDR2 is LQKENI. CDR3 bases: TGTGCCAGCTCACCACAGGGGACTAGTTACGAGCAGTACTTC. It codes for CASSPQGTSYEQYF.

There are many counts of this clonotype. The V and J genes are TRBV29-1 and TRBJ1-1; D is undetermined. V gave up 2 bases and J gave up 1 base, with 8 bases separating them. The CDR3 has 13 amino acids. The germline V gene has CDR1 SQVTM and CDR2 ANQGSEA. In DNA form, the CDR3 reads TGCAGCGTTGAACGGGGAGAGAACACTGAAGCTTTCTTT. Translated, it gives CSVERGENTEAFF.